The sequence of this TCR beta chain was determined in a study of blood T cell repertoires in COVID-19. Study information: Spain, Italy and the United States supplied samples that represented acute and convalescent COVID-19. Sources were T cells, B-cell-depleted T cells, or PBMCs; the material itself was cDNA or gDNA.

In germline, CDR1 is LNHDA, CDR2 SQIVND (reference sequence). With 2 bases clipped from V and 3 bases from J, the junction kept 4 bases outside the gene matches. The CDR3 is 15 residues long. Authors' methods: For nucleated cells, counts were estimated from reference gene primer amplification. The assay was immunoSEQ multiplex PCR, and TCRdb's table has in-frame clones only and misses some. D and trimming were read from the DNA, whereas the V and J calls and clone size are those reported in that table. The table lists 70,000 to 90,000 clones, over 75% of them singletons. The gene calls are TRBV19 and TRBJ1-2; 9 bases agree with TRBD1. Sequencing was carried out using peripheral blood. This TCR was recovered from a man aged 55-75 years with acute or convalescent COVID-19. The CDR3 bases are TGTGCCAGTAGTATATGGGGACAGGGCGACTATGGCTACACCTTC. Amino acid sequence: CASSIWGQGDYGYTF. Together with reference TRBV19 and TRBJ1-2, the CDR3 gives the full variable domain: DGGITQSPKYLFRKEGQNVTLSCEQNLNHDAMYWYRQDPGQGLRLIYYSQIVNDFQKGDIAEGYSVSREKKESFPLTVTSAQKNPTAFYLCASSIWGQGDYGYTFGSGTRLTVV.